This TCR beta chain is from a study of control samples from healthy donors and cancer patients. This table comes from immunoSEQ multiplex PCR, and its TCRdb copy is limited to in-frame clones, with some not included. The sample carries 110,000 to 150,000 clones, 75% to 90% recorded once. The CDR3 is made up of 17 amino acids. In germline, CDR1 is LGHNA, CDR2 YSLEER. Trimming removed 1 base from V and 5 bases from J, with 20 bases in between. The chain combines TRBV4-3 with TRBJ2-5, with a tentative D call TRBD2 (5 bases). This receptor was obtained from a man in his thirties or forties in good health. Sequencing input: blood. The CDR3 nucleotides read TGCGCCAGCAGCCAAGGAAATGAGGGCCTCGCCGGGGAGACCCAGTACTTC. Translation: CASSQGNEGLAGETQYF.